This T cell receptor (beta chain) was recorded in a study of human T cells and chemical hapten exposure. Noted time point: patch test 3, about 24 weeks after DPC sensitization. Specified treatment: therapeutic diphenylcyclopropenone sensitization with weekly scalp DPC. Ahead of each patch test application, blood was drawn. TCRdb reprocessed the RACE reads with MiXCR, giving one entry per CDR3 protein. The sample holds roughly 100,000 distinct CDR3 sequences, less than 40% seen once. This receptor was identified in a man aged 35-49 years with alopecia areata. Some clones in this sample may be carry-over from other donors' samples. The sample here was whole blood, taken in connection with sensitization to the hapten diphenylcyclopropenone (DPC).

The CDR3 nucleotides read TGTGCCAGCAGTTCACTAGGGGCTGGACAGGGTTCCTACAATGAGCAGTTCTTC. It codes for CASSSLGAGQGSYNEQFF. The J gene is TRBJ2-1, the V gene TRBV27, with 8 positions matching TRBD1. Trimming took 4 bases from V and 1 from J; bases not matched to a gene: 12. CDR3 length: 18 amino acids. Germline V gene lookup returns CDR1 MNHEY and CDR2 SMNVEV (reference sequence).